This record looks at one TCR beta chain sequence and its context. What it binds is not known. They built TCR cDNA with 5'RACE template switching, a step that put in a universal primer site and UMIs. Using its own MiXCR run on the 5' RACE reads, TCRdb lists one record per CDR3 protein. The table has over 300,000 distinct CDR3 sequences, around 6.8% seen once. The data derive from a study of T cells after yellow fever vaccination. Study outcomes and limitations: One caveat is that FACS-sorted repertoires could contain abundant clonotypes contaminating from the bulk population. Peak timing came faster in the weaker secondary response, day 5 versus 15.

The germline CDR1 and CDR2 sequences are SGHRS and YFSETQ. Trimming cost V 1 base and J 1 base, with 5 bases left between them. The CDR3 is 13 residues long. The sequenced sample was PBMCs, obtained about 41 days after the first yellow fever vaccination. The sequence was obtained from a young man who received the YFV17D yellow fever vaccine. V usage is TRBV5-1 and J usage is TRBJ2-5, with unresolved D. In DNA, the CDR3 is TGCGCCAGCAGCTTGTGGCTCCAAGAGACCCAGTACTTC. Its protein is CASSLWLQETQYF.